The entry below gives a single T cell receptor (beta chain) sequence along with its context. This clone was seen only once. There is no known antigen for this receptor. It has no much larger one-base neighbor in the sample; base qualities were not kept. This entry is derived from a study of T cell changes during pregnancy in multiple sclerosis (dated by TCRdb to between 2018 and 2021). About the investigation overall: In women with multiple sclerosis, the researchers looked at how the T cell repertoire shifted as pregnancy progressed.

CDR1 MNHEY and CDR2 SVGAGI were looked up in the germline V gene. Trimming takes 4 bases off V and 7 bases off J; junction bases not matched to a gene: 2. From its cysteine to its phenylalanine, the CDR3 spans 13 amino acids. Solely the CDR3 DNA is kept, with 39 bases framed from the first base. The library was prepared using the immunoSEQ multiplex PCR assay. Drawn from immuneACCESS, this table holds only the in-frame rearrangements with V and J called that TCRdb kept. Clones are partly lost; checked studies trace under half to an unresolved V gene and leave the rest unexplained. The sample table holds about 40,000 clones, of which just under 95% were seen once. The ten largest clones take up about 8% of the sample.

This chain joins TRBV6-5 to TRBJ2-1, with 9 bases matching TRBD1. The clonotype was recovered from a female donor with multiple sclerosis, enrolled in a pregnancy study. The starting material was CD8+ T cells from peripheral blood mononuclear cells, obtained in the third trimester of pregnancy. The CDR3 region has the sequence CASSLTGGNEQFF. The nucleotide sequence reads TGTGCCAGCAGTTTGACAGGGGGGAATGAGCAGTTCTTC.